This is a list of T cell receptor beta chains from one sample in a study of cytomegalovirus exposure and HLA in healthy donors. Clones were read by immunoSEQ multiplex PCR, and TCRdb kept only the in-frame ones, dropping some. This table holds about 69,000 clones, under 80% found once. The specimen was PBMCs. The receptors shown here come from a male donor in good health and CMV-seropositive. Both conserved end residues are part of each CDR3. The D gene is left open where the match is weak. Rows give clone size only sometimes, using once, few, many, or a class for an expanded clone.

size,V,J,D,DNA,CDR3
NA,TRBV5-1,TRBJ2-2,TRBD2,TGCGCCAGCAGCTGGGGACTAGCGGGAGAACCCGGGGAGCTGTTTTTT,CASSWGLAGEPGELFF
few,TRBV5-6,TRBJ1-2,TRBD1,TGTGCCAGCAGCCAGGGGACAGGGGTTTATGGCTACACCTTC,CASSQGTGVYGYTF
NA,TRBV7-2,TRBJ2-7,NA,TGTGCCAGCAGCTTAGCGGAGTACTCCTACGAGCAGTACTTC,CASSLAEYSYEQYF
few,TRBV7-2,TRBJ2-3,TRBD1,TGTGCCAGCAGCTTCTTACCGGGACAGGGAGGGAGGGGAGATACGCAGTATTTT,CASSFLPGQGGRGDTQYF
NA,TRBV5-1,TRBJ2-5,TRBD1,TGCGCCAGCAGCGAAGGACAGGCCGAGACCCAGTACTTC,CASSEGQAETQYF
NA,TRBV29-1,TRBJ2-6,NA,TGCAGCGCTACCCACAGCTCTGGGGCCAACGTCCTGACTTTC,CSATHSSGANVLTF
NA,TRBV18,TRBJ2-6,NA,TGTGCCAGCTCATCAGGGGAAGCTGGGGCCAACGTCCTGACTTTC,CASSSGEAGANVLTF
NA,TRBV28,TRBJ2-1,TRBD2,TGTGCCAGCACAATGGGAGGGCCGAATGAGCAGTTCTTC,CASTMGGPNEQFF
NA,TRBV19,TRBJ2-3,TRBD1,TGTGCCAGTAGTGACAGGGGGGCAGATACGCAGTATTTT,CASSDRGADTQYF
NA,TRBV30,TRBJ1-1,NA,TGTGCCCGGGCCCGGGGAGATGAAGCTTTCTTT,CARARGDEAFF
NA,TRBV30,TRBJ2-7,NA,TGTGCCTGTACAGGTTCCTACGAGCAGTACTTC,CACTGSYEQYF
NA,TRBV10-1,TRBJ2-7,TRBD2,TGCGCCAGCAGTCCCACGGGACTAGCGAACGAGCAGTACTTC,CASSPTGLANEQYF
NA,TRBV18,TRBJ2-7,TRBD1,TGTGCCAGCTCACCGTCCGCCGGGACAGGGGGTAACGAGCAGTACTTC,CASSPSAGTGGNEQYF
few,TRBV6-6,TRBJ2-2,NA,TGTGCCAGCAGTTACTCGAGAGTCAACACCGGGGAGCTGTTTTTT,CASSYSRVNTGELFF
few,TRBV19,TRBJ2-7,TRBD2,TGTGCCAGTTCTATAGCGGGGAGAACCTACGAGCAGTACTTC,CASSIAGRTYEQYF
few,TRBV30,TRBJ1-2,TRBD1,TGTGCCTGGAGCCCAGGGGGAAACTATGGCTACACCTTC,CAWSPGGNYGYTF
few,TRBV15,TRBJ1-2,TRBD1,TGTGCCACCAGCAGAGATAGGGACAGGGTCGTTGGCTACACCTTC,CATSRDRDRVVGYTF
NA,TRBV14,TRBJ2-5,NA,TGTGCCAGCAGCCGAATCACGGCCACCCGCGGGCAAGAGACCCAGTACTTC,CASSRITATRGQETQYF
NA,TRBV6-1,TRBJ1-5,NA,TGTGCAGGGGGGGGTTATAGCAATCAGCCCCAGCATTTT,CAGGGYSNQPQHF
NA,TRBV19,TRBJ2-5,NA,TGTGCCAGTAGTAGGGCCTACCAAGAGACCCAGTACTTC,CASSRAYQETQYF
NA,TRBV29-1,TRBJ1-1,TRBD1,TGCAGCGTTGAACCCCGGGACAGGAACACTGAAGCTTTCTTT,CSVEPRDRNTEAFF
once,TRBV5-1,TRBJ2-3,NA,TGCGCCAGCAGCCTATCGGCAGATACGCAGTATTTT,CASSLSADTQYF
NA,TRBV7-9,TRBJ2-5,NA,TGTGCCAGCAGCTTAATGAATGCGGCGGATGATCAAGAGACCCAGTACTTC,CASSLMNAADDQETQYF
NA,TRBV6-5,TRBJ1-5,NA,TGTGCCAGCAGACTGTCCTATAGCAATCAGCCCCAGCATTTT,CASRLSYSNQPQHF
NA,TRBV6-5,TRBJ1-2,TRBD1,TGTGCCAGCAGCCCTGGGACAGGACATGGCTACACCTTC,CASSPGTGHGYTF
once,TRBV6-5,TRBJ2-7,NA,TGTGCCAGCAGTTACAGGGGGACCCACGAGCAGTACTTC,CASSYRGTHEQYF
NA,TRBV6-1,TRBJ2-1,NA,TGTGCCAGCAGTGGCAATAGCGCAACCTATAATGAGCAGTTCTTC,CASSGNSATYNEQFF
NA,TRBV6-5,TRBJ1-1,TRBD1,TGTGCCAGCAACGGTCAGGGGGCAGGCGACACTGAAGCTTTCTTT,CASNGQGAGDTEAFF
NA,TRBV19,TRBJ2-7,NA,TGTGCCAGTAGTATAACCGGGGGAACCTACGAGCAGTACTTC,CASSITGGTYEQYF
NA,TRBV18,TRBJ2-2,NA,TGTGCCAGCTCACCGCCAGGGGTCTCCGGGGAGCTGTTTTTT,CASSPPGVSGELFF
NA,TRBV30,TRBJ1-4,TRBD1,TGTGCCTGGAGTGGGACAGGGGAAAAACTGTTTTTT,CAWSGTGEKLFF
NA,TRBV2,TRBJ1-2,TRBD1,TGTGCCAGTGGGACAGGACGGACTAACTATGGCTACACCTTC,CASGTGRTNYGYTF
NA,TRBV5-4,TRBJ2-7,TRBD2,TGTGCCAGCAGCCGGACTAGCGGGAGTTTTCACGAGCAGTACTTC,CASSRTSGSFHEQYF
NA,TRBV7-8,TRBJ1-4,TRBD1,TGTGCCAGCATCCCAGGCGGGACAGGGACTCACTCTAATGAAAAACTGTTTTTT,CASIPGGTGTHSNEKLFF
NA,TRBV28,TRBJ2-7,TRBD1,TGTGCCAGCAGGGGGACAGGCTTGTACCGCGAGCAGTACTTC,CASRGTGLYREQYF
NA,TRBV7-2,TRBJ1-4,NA,TGTGCCAGCAGCCTCGCCCAGGCGGGGCTTAATGAAAAACTGTTTTTT,CASSLAQAGLNEKLFF
NA,TRBV5-4,TRBJ2-7,NA,TGTGCCAGCAGCTTGGGGGTCGGGGGCTCCTACGAGCAGTACTTC,CASSLGVGGSYEQYF
NA,TRBV10-1,TRBJ2-2,NA,TGCGCCAGCAGCCCTGTCCCGAACACCGGGGAGCTGTTTTTT,CASSPVPNTGELFF
NA,TRBV7-9,TRBJ2-2,NA,TGTTCCAGCAGCGATACAGGTTACACCGGGGAGCTGTTTTTT,CSSSDTGYTGELFF
NA,TRBV6-1,TRBJ2-5,TRBD1,TGTGCCAGCAGTGTATCCGGGACAGGGGGCGGTAAGACCCAGTACTTC,CASSVSGTGGGKTQYF
NA,TRBV10-3,TRBJ2-5,NA,TGTGCCATCAGTGAGTCGGTCGGGGGAGAGACCCAGTACTTC,CAISESVGGETQYF